This TCR beta chain was sequenced for a study of PD-1 blockade in classical Hodgkin lymphoma. Study findings and constraints: Complete responders' baseline diversity resembled that of newly diagnosed patients. CD4+ TCR diversity climbed significantly by C4D1, unlike CD8+ TCR diversity. Relapsed/refractory patients reportedly had lower baseline diversity than newly diagnosed patients. Repertoire difference causes, possibly disease activity or prior therapy, remain undefined.

Specified time point: cycle 4 day 1 (C4D1), after about 6 weeks of nivolumab. Following autologous stem cell transplantation, relapse occurred in every patient, and exposure to brentuximab vedotin varied. The CDR3 extends over 16 amino acids. In germline, CDR1 is SGHVS, CDR2 FNYEAQ. Trimming left V 0 bases short and J 6 bases short, with 15 bases between. Comment on this clone: Its cognate antigen is unknown.

Some clones are missing from TCRdb's copy, which holds only in-frame ones; the method was immunoSEQ multiplex PCR. The data contain about 64,000 clones, roughly nine tenths of them singletons. This receptor was taken from a human donor with classical Hodgkin lymphoma. The sample was peripheral blood mononuclear cells (PBMCs), taken before the fourth cycle of nivolumab. The rearrangement joins TRBV7-6 to TRBJ2-1; no firm D call. CDR3 sequence (DNA): TGTGCCAGCAGCTTAGCGGCCGCAGAGGCATTCAATGAGCAGTTCTTC. Protein: CASSLAAAEAFNEQFF.